A single sample is the source of the 4 T cell receptor beta chains below, sequenced in a study. Assay used: immunoSEQ multiplex PCR; TCRdb lists only in-frame clones, some missing. The sample lists under 65,000 clones; about 92% were seen once. The sequenced sample consisted of PBMCs. Receptors were obtained from a man aged 35-49 years with rheumatoid arthritis.

V and J are TRBV5-1 and TRBJ2-3; TRBD1 might be the D (6 bases). Germline-derived CDR1 and CDR2 are SGHRS and YFSETQ. The V end lost 0 bases, the J end lost 1 base, and 12 bases lay between the germline ends. This CDR3 contains 16 residues. The CDR3 protein is CASSLDRARGTDTQYF. For the CDR3, the DNA is TGCGCCAGCAGCTTGGACAGGGCCAGAGGCACAGATACGCAGTATTTT.

This clone was picked up one time. This chain uses TRBV3-1 (or the pseudogene TRBV3-2) with TRBJ2-7; tentative D call: TRBD2 (5 bases). Germline CDR1 is LGHDT and CDR2 is YNNKEL (reference sequence). V gave up 3 bases and J gave up 3 bases, with 6 bases separating them. CDR3 length equals 12 residues. The chain's CDR3 is CASSQTNYEQYF. CDR3 in DNA: TGTGCCAGCAGCCAGACTAACTACGAGCAGTACTTC.

The V and J genes are TRBV20-1 and TRBJ1-2; 8 bases fit TRBD1. The CDR3 sequence is 13 residues long. CDR1 DFQATT and CDR2 SNEGSKA come from the germline V gene (reference sequence). V trimming: 3 bases; J trimming: 8 bases; junction bases outside the gene matches: 8. CDR3 in DNA: TGCAGTGCTAGTTTTGGGACAGGTGTCGGCTACACCTTC. Translation: CSASFGTGVGYTF.

This chain uses TRBV7-6 with TRBJ2-3; 12 bases agree with TRBD2. V gave up 5 bases and J gave up 2 bases; unmatched junction bases: 5. The CDR3 length is 16 residues. Germline lookup yields CDR1 SGHVS and CDR2 FNYEAQ. CDR3 amino acids: CASSQRTSGNTDTQYF. CDR3 nucleotide sequence: TGTGCCAGCAGCCAAAGGACTAGCGGGAACACAGATACGCAGTATTTT.